Below are 3 T cell receptor beta chains sequenced from a single sample in a study of glioma-infiltrating T cells (dated by TCRdb to about 2016). Sequencing instrument: Illumina MiSeq. The iRepertoire nested amplicon-rescue multiplex PCR (arm-PCR) platform was used to amplify TCR alpha and beta CDR3 regions from RNA. TCRdb cleaned the public reads at Q25 with fastp, built clones with MiXCR and kept in-frame beta chains. A single entry per CDR3 protein holds the most common genes and DNA from its merged rows. Across this sample there are about 140,000 distinct CDR3 sequences, with around 42% seen only once. The ten largest clones represent 20% to 25% of the sample. The source material was glioma tissue, nonneoplastic brain tissue, or PBMCs (not recorded which). The receptors here all came from a human donor with low-grade glioma or glioblastoma, undergoing nonglioma brain surgery, or in good health (not recorded which).

This clonotype has a single count. The chain uses TRBV7-9 and TRBJ2-3; D possibly corresponds to TRBD1 (6 bases). This CDR3 contains 13 residues. The V and J ends lost 7 bases and 4 bases respectively, with 12 bases between them. Looked up from germline, CDR1 is SEHNR and CDR2 is FQNEAQ (reference sequence). The CDR3 sequence is CASNPTGPDTQYF. CDR3 DNA: TGTGCCAGCAACCCGACAGGCCCAGATACGCAGTATTTT.

This clonotype has more than one count but fewer than ten. The J gene is TRBJ2-3, the V gene TRBV7-6; D is uncertain. The V gene lost 0 bases and the J gene lost 2 bases, with 6 bases spanning the gap. Per the germline V gene, CDR1 is SGHVS and CDR2 is FNYEAQ. The CDR3 is 14 amino acids. DNA for the CDR3: TGTGCCAGCAGCTTAGCCCGGGCCACAGATACGCAGTATTTT. Amino acid sequence: CASSLARATDTQYF.

The chain links TRBV15 to TRBJ2-7; 7 nucleotides line up with TRBD2. V shed 0 bases, J shed 4 bases, and the junction held 6 bases outside the gene matches. CDR3 length: 15 amino acids. The V gene's germline CDR1 is LNHNV and CDR2 YYDKDF (reference sequence). The CDR3 region has the DNA TGTGCCACCAGCAGAGATGCCACTAGCGCGTACGAGCAGTACTTC. Its translation: CATSRDATSAYEQYF. The variable domain in full, completed from reference TRBV15 and TRBJ2-7, reads DAMVIQNPRYQVTQFGKPVTLSCSQTLNHNVMYWYQQKSSQAPKLLFHYYDKDFNNEADTPDNFQSRRPNTSFCFLDIRSPGLGDTAMYLCATSRDATSAYEQYFGPGTRLTVT.